A selection of T cell receptor beta chains follows, all from one sample in a study of shared clonotypes between healthy human individuals. Assay: immunoSEQ multiplex PCR; the TCRdb copy retains only in-frame clones and omits some. The table has approximately 2.5 million clones, roughly nine tenths seen once. Sequenced sample: naive CD4+ T cells sorted from blood. The origin of the receptors is a man in his late teens or twenties in good health. CDR3s include the opening cysteine and the closing phenylalanine or tryptophan. Fields, in order: D gene, J gene, V gene, clone size, CDR3 protein, CDR3 DNA. D genes are given only for firm matches. The listing skips clone size in some rows; elsewhere it reads once, few, many or a size class.

>NA|TRBJ1-1|TRBV6-5|NA
CASSYSEGFMTLEAFF
TGTGCCAGCAGTTACTCCGAGGGGTTTATGACCCTTGAAGCTTTCTTT
>NA|TRBJ2-3|TRBV5-4|NA
CASSPGDFTDTQYF
TGTGCCAGCAGCCCCGGGGACTTCACAGATACGCAGTATTTT
>TRBD1|TRBJ2-7|TRBV10-3|once
CAISRGGQGAAYEQYF
TGTGCCATCAGTCGAGGGGGACAGGGGGCTGCCTACGAGCAGTACTTC
>NA|TRBJ2-3|TRBV7-3|once
CASSPRGEDTDTQYF
TGTGCCAGCAGCCCTCGGGGAGAAGACACAGATACGCAGTATTTT
>NA|TRBJ1-1|TRBV6-5|once
CASSYTGFHTEAFF
TGTGCCAGCAGTTACACAGGGTTTCACACTGAAGCTTTCTTT
>NA|TRBJ2-7|TRBV5-1|NA
CASSRVGTFSYEQYF
TGCGCCAGCAGTCGAGTAGGGACATTCTCCTACGAGCAGTACTTC
>NA|TRBJ1-5|TRBV2|NA
CASNKDRGPQPQHF
TGTGCCAGCAACAAAGACAGAGGCCCTCAGCCCCAGCATTTT
>NA|TRBJ2-7|TRBV5-1|NA
CASSQELSGGYGEQYF
TGCGCCAGCAGCCAAGAACTCTCTGGGGGATATGGCGAGCAGTACTTC
>NA|TRBJ2-5|TRBV28|NA
CASSFAGSQETQYF
TGTGCCAGCAGTTTTGCCGGCAGCCAAGAGACCCAGTACTTC
>TRBD1|TRBJ2-7|TRBV6-1|NA
CASSDGTGITYEQYF
TGTGCCAGCAGTGATGGGACAGGGATAACCTACGAGCAGTACTTC
>TRBD1|TRBJ2-7|TRBV6-1|once
CASSQDRAYSYEQYF
TGTGCCAGCAGCCAGGACAGGGCCTACTCCTACGAGCAGTACTTC
>NA|TRBJ2-1|TRBV6-1|NA
CASSEVKRGGLFSSYNEQFF
TGTGCCAGCAGTGAAGTAAAAAGGGGAGGACTTTTTAGCTCCTACAATGAGCAGTTCTTC
>TRBD2|TRBJ2-1|TRBV18|NA
CASSPRTSEDEQFF
TGTGCCAGCTCACCCAGGACTAGCGAGGATGAGCAGTTCTTC
>NA|TRBJ2-7|TRBV30|NA
CAWKVVEQYF
TGTGCCTGGAAGGTGGTCGAGCAGTACTTC
>NA|TRBJ1-4|TRBV7-9|NA
CASSARQALATNEKLFF
TGTGCCAGCAGCGCCCGACAGGCCCTTGCAACTAATGAAAAACTGTTTTTT
>NA|TRBJ1-2|TRBV4-1|NA
CASSQGTPANYGYTF
TGCGCCAGCAGCCAAGGGACACCCGCTAACTATGGCTACACCTTC
>TRBD1|TRBJ1-3|TRBV10-3|NA
CAISESRIGTGAGNTIYF
TGTGCCATCAGTGAGTCGAGGATCGGAACAGGGGCTGGAAACACCATATATTTT
>NA|TRBJ1-1|TRBV6-4|once
CASSDNSGGLTEAFF
TGTGCCAGCAGTGACAATAGTGGGGGATTAACTGAAGCTTTCTTT
>NA|TRBJ2-4|TRBV27|NA
CASSFYADWAKNIQYF
TGTGCCAGCAGTTTTTACGCTGATTGGGCCAAAAACATTCAGTACTTC
>NA|TRBJ2-7|TRBV6-1|NA
CASPGPVYEQYF
TGTGCCAGTCCAGGACCGGTCTACGAGCAGTACTTC
>TRBD1|TRBJ2-5|TRBV5-1|NA
CASSSGQMETQYF
TGCGCCAGCAGCTCGGGACAGATGGAGACCCAGTACTTC
>TRBD2|TRBJ2-5|TRBV10-3|NA
CAIGRAGNQETQYF
TGTGCCATCGGAAGAGCGGGGAACCAAGAGACCCAGTACTTC
>TRBD1|TRBJ2-5|TRBV4-1|once
CASSPVGTGGTQYF
TGCGCCAGCAGCCCCGTCGGGACAGGGGGGACCCAGTACTTC
>NA|TRBJ1-5|TRBV30|NA
CAWSVTGRVPQHF
TGTGCCTGGAGTGTAACGGGCAGGGTGCCCCAGCATTTT
>NA|TRBJ2-3|TRBV18|NA
CASSPNWESDTQYF
TGTGCCAGCTCACCGAATTGGGAGTCGGATACGCAGTATTTT
>TRBD1|TRBJ1-2|TRBV27|NA
CASSLRTGLNYGYTF
TGTGCCAGCAGTTTACGGACAGGACTTAACTATGGCTACACCTTC
>TRBD1|TRBJ1-1|TRBV6-5|few
CASSYPQDRGDTEAFF
TGTGCCAGCAGTTACCCACAAGACAGGGGGGACACTGAAGCTTTCTTT
>TRBD2|TRBJ2-7|TRBV6-6|NA
CASSWLAGGVYEQYF
TGTGCCAGCAGTTGGTTAGCGGGAGGGGTCTACGAGCAGTACTTC
>NA|TRBJ1-4|TRBV21-1|NA
CASPLTGRSEKLFF
TGTGCCAGCCCTTTGACAGGCCGGAGTGAAAAACTGTTTTTT
>NA|TRBJ1-5|TRBV6-6|NA
CASSRATGNSQPQHF
TGTGCCAGCAGTCGGGCAACAGGGAACAGTCAGCCCCAGCATTTT
>TRBD1|TRBJ2-3|TRBV5-6|NA
CASSFRDRGDTQYF
TGTGCCAGCAGCTTCCGGGACAGGGGAGATACGCAGTATTTT
>NA|TRBJ2-2|TRBV5-4|NA
CASSLRDWGNTGELFF
TGTGCCAGCAGCCTCCGGGACTGGGGGAACACCGGGGAGCTGTTTTTT
>NA|TRBJ2-3|TRBV10-3|NA
CAISEGLKWDTQYF
TGTGCCATCAGTGAGGGACTAAAGTGGGATACGCAGTATTTT
>TRBD1|TRBJ1-2|TRBV29-1|NA
CSVEGGAGVYGYTF
TGCAGCGTCGAAGGGGGCGCAGGGGTCTATGGCTACACCTTC
>NA|TRBJ2-7|TRBV9|NA
CASSLRDSRGEQYF
TGTGCCAGCAGCCTTCGGGACTCCCGGGGCGAGCAGTACTTC
>TRBD1|TRBJ1-5|TRBV9|NA
CASSVGTGGSQPQHF
TGTGCCAGCAGCGTCGGGACAGGGGGTAGTCAGCCCCAGCATTTT
>NA|TRBJ2-7|TRBV7-9|NA
CASSSHGGYEQYF
TGTGCCAGCAGCTCACATGGGGGGTACGAGCAGTACTTC
>TRBD1|TRBJ1-4|TRBV28|NA
CASSFRTGGKELFF
TGTGCCAGCAGTTTTAGGACAGGTGGAAAGGAACTGTTTTTT
>TRBD2|TRBJ2-1|TRBV4-3|NA
CASSQGLAAYNEQFF
TGCGCCAGCAGCCAGGGACTAGCGGCTTACAATGAGCAGTTCTTC
>NA|TRBJ2-3|TRBV7-9|NA
CASSLAESAVNTQYF
TGTGCCAGCAGCTTAGCCGAATCAGCCGTAAATACGCAGTATTTT
>NA|TRBJ2-1|TRBV10-3|NA
CAISTGIVEQFF
TGTGCCATCAGCACGGGAATCGTTGAGCAGTTCTTC
>NA|TRBJ2-1|TRBV7-9|NA
CASSLDGGYNEQFF
TGTGCCAGCAGCTTAGATGGGGGTTACAATGAGCAGTTCTTC
>TRBD1|TRBJ2-3|TRBV4-1|NA
CASSPDDPDRVTDTQYF
TGCGCCAGCAGCCCGGATGATCCGGACAGGGTCACAGATACGCAGTATTTT
>NA|TRBJ1-3|TRBV23-1|NA
CASRNGTAGNTIYF
TGCGCCAGCAGGAACGGGACGGCCGGAAACACCATATATTTT
>NA|TRBJ2-3|TRBV5-1|once
CASSLDQADTQYF
TGCGCCAGCAGCTTGGATCAAGCAGATACGCAGTATTTT
>NA|TRBJ2-7|TRBV11-2|NA
CASSLEGRGPYEQYF
TGTGCCAGCAGCTTAGAGGGACGAGGACCCTACGAGCAGTACTTC
>NA|TRBJ2-2|TRBV15|NA
CATSRGSANTGELFF
TGTGCCACCAGCAGAGGTTCCGCGAACACCGGGGAGCTGTTTTTT
>NA|TRBJ1-3|TRBV11-2|NA
CASSPRLGSGNTIYF
TGTGCCAGCAGCCCCCGGTTAGGCTCTGGAAACACCATATATTTT